One and the same sample provided the 11 T cell receptor beta chains below, sequenced in a study of T cells after yellow fever vaccination. TCRdb re-called the 5' RACE reads with MiXCR, one entry per CDR3 protein. The sample includes about 240,000 distinct CDR3 sequences, less than 9% of them seen just once. The starting material was CD4+ T cells sorted from PBMCs, obtained 15 days after the yellow fever booster vaccination. These receptors were taken from a young man who received the YFV17D yellow fever vaccine.

V and J are TRBV20-1 and TRBJ1-5, with TRBD1 identical over 8 bases. The CDR3 sequence is 15 residues long. Germline CDR1 and CDR2: DFQATT and SNEGSKA (reference sequence). V dropped 1 base and J dropped 4; count of bases not matched to a gene: 6. The CDR3 sequence is CSARGQGIRNQPQHF. The CDR3, as DNA: TGCAGTGCTAGAGGACAGGGGATAAGGAATCAGCCCCAGCATTTT.

The chain couples TRBV12-3 or TRBV12-4 to TRBJ2-7; D is possibly TRBD1 (6 bases). The germline V and J ends were trimmed by 6 bases and 2 bases, with 14 bases remaining between them. The CDR3 runs 14 residues. The DNA for the CDR3 is TGTGCCAGCAGGATATACGGACAGCCCTACGAGCAGTACTTC. Protein product: CASRIYGQPYEQYF.

For this clonotype: This sequence may be a read error, since a much larger clone differs from it by one base. The V call is TRBV12-5, the J call TRBJ2-7; no definite D call. The CDR3 contains 13 residues. Germline loops: CDR1 LGHNT, CDR2 FRNRAP. The CDR3 DNA reads TGTGCTAGAGGTTTTACTTCGGGTCCCGAGCAGTACTTC. It yields the protein CARGFTSGPEQYF.

This clonotype was counted many times. The chain uses TRBV3-1 and TRBJ2-1; tentatively, D is TRBD2 (5 bases). V was trimmed by 1 base and J by 10 bases, leaving 8 bases between them. CDR1 and CDR2 from the germline V gene are LGHDT and YNNKEL (reference sequence). The CDR3 is 12 amino acids. The CDR3 loop is CASSQATGEQFF. CDR3 DNA sequence: TGTGCCAGCAGCCAAGCTACGGGGGAGCAGTTCTTC.

This chain uses TRBV6-1 with TRBJ2-7; 12 bases fit TRBD2. Germline V gene lookup returns CDR1 MNHNS and CDR2 SASEGT. V lost 6 bases to trimming and J lost 2 bases; unmatched junction nucleotides: 2. The CDR3 covers 14 residues. The CDR3 DNA reads TGTGCCAGCAGGAGACTAGCGGGAGCCTACGAGCAGTACTTC. Protein sequence: CASRRLAGAYEQYF.

The rearrangement joins TRBV20-1 to TRBJ2-7; D is undetermined. The CDR3 sequence is 12 residues long. Trimming took 5 bases from V and 5 from J, leaving 13 bases between them. CDR1 is DFQATT, CDR2 SNEGSKA, per germline (reference sequence). The CDR3 sequence is CSARFGGDEQYF. The DNA of the CDR3 is TGCAGTGCTCGATTCGGTGGGGACGAGCAGTACTTC.

The V gene is TRBV11-2, the J gene TRBJ2-3; no firm D call. CDR3 length equals 15 residues. Germline lookup yields CDR1 SGHAT and CDR2 FQNNGV. V was trimmed by 3 bases and J by 2 bases, leaving 12 bases between them. Here the CDR3 reads CASSLGIIPTDTQYF. The CDR3 nucleotides read TGTGCCAGCAGCTTGGGCATAATACCCACAGATACGCAGTATTTT.

This clonotype has a count of ten or more. In DNA, the CDR3 is TGCAGCGTTGAGAGGCAGGAGACCGGGTTGGAGCTGTTTTTT. Its translation is CSVERQETGLELFF. The chain uses TRBV29-1 and TRBJ2-2; D unclear. Trimming removed 3 bases from V and 10 bases from J, with 18 bases in between. The CDR3 is 14 amino acids. Per the germline V gene, CDR1 is SQVTM and CDR2 is ANQGSEA.

This clonotype was detected a few times. The gene calls are TRBV6-5 and TRBJ2-7; D not resolved. Germline loops: CDR1 MNHEY, CDR2 SVGAGI. The CDR3 loop spans 13 amino acids. Deletions cut 0 bases from V and 0 bases from J, with 3 bases between. The CDR3 DNA sequence: TGTGCCAGCAGTTACTCCGGCTCCTACGAGCAGTACTTC. This translates into CASSYSGSYEQYF.

The gene calls are TRBV18 and TRBJ2-1, with 9 positions matching TRBD2. After removal of 0 bases from V and 9 bases from J, the junction contained 6 bases not matched to a gene. This CDR3 is 15 amino acids long. Germline V gene data show CDR1 as KGHSH and CDR2 as LQKENI. The CDR3 region is CASSPPGSGSSEQFF. For the CDR3, the DNA is TGTGCCAGCTCACCACCAGGTAGCGGGAGTAGTGAGCAGTTCTTC.

This rearrangement joins TRBV20-1 to TRBJ2-1; D remains unclear. The CDR3 length is 14 residues. The germline V gene encodes CDR1 DFQATT and CDR2 SNEGSKA (reference sequence). V was pared by 1 base and J by 1 base, with 8 bases between. CDR3: CSARGQESYNEQFF. For the CDR3, the DNA is TGCAGTGCTAGAGGGCAGGAGTCCTACAATGAGCAGTTCTTC.